This is a list of T cell receptor beta chains from one sample in a study of OX40 agonist ivuxolimab in advanced cancers. Assay: immunoSEQ multiplex PCR; the TCRdb copy retains only in-frame clones and omits some. The data show approximately 76,000 clones, approximately 85% seen once. The sample consisted of CD4+ or CD8+ T cells sorted from blood, taken in a trial of the OX40 agonist ivuxolimab. The receptors were sampled from an adult with an advanced solid tumor such as melanoma, head and neck, liver or kidney cancer. Both conserved end residues are part of each CDR3. A D gene is named only where the DNA matches it firmly. Some rows mark clone size as missing; the rest say once, few, many or name a class of expanded clone.

V gene	D gene	J gene	clone size	CDR3 protein	CDR3 DNA
TRBV27	TRBD2	TRBJ2-3	NA	CASSQRALAGLDTQYF	TGTGCCAGCAGCCAAAGGGCACTAGCGGGGTTAGATACGCAGTATTTT
TRBV10-3	TRBD1	TRBJ1-1	NA	CAISPGGTGNTEAFF	TGTGCCATCAGTCCGGGGGGGACAGGGAACACTGAAGCTTTCTTT
TRBV6-5	NA	TRBJ1-1	NA	CASSYLMETEAFF	TGTGCCAGCAGTTATTTAATGGAGACTGAAGCTTTCTTT
TRBV9	NA	TRBJ1-1	NA	CASAYLQGDTEAFF	TGTGCCAGCGCCTACCTACAGGGTGACACTGAAGCTTTCTTT
TRBV19	TRBD1	TRBJ1-3	NA	CASMRDSRSGNTIYF	TGTGCCAGTATGCGGGACAGCCGCTCTGGAAACACCATATATTTT
TRBV13	NA	TRBJ1-1	once	CASSIKGVAFF	TGTGCCAGCAGCATTAAGGGGGTAGCTTTCTTT
TRBV18	NA	TRBJ1-1	NA	CASSPSEAGNTEAFF	TGTGCCAGCTCCCCGTCAGAGGCGGGGAACACTGAAGCTTTCTTT
TRBV27	NA	TRBJ2-1	NA	CASSSPGGQSGSYNEQFF	TGTGCCAGCAGTTCCCCGGGGGGACAGAGCGGCTCCTACAATGAGCAGTTCTTC
TRBV5-1	TRBD2	TRBJ2-1	NA	CASSLAASGGYNEQFF	TGCGCCAGCAGCTTGGCCGCGAGCGGGGGCTACAATGAGCAGTTCTTC
TRBV7-2	NA	TRBJ1-2	NA	CASSLAGANYGYTF	TGTGCCAGCAGCTTAGCAGGGGCTAACTATGGCTACACCTTC
TRBV5-4	TRBD2	TRBJ2-5	NA	CASSFVSGRKETQYF	TGTGCCAGCAGCTTCGTTAGCGGGAGGAAAGAGACCCAGTACTTC
TRBV11-2	TRBD1	TRBJ2-7	NA	CASRTGTGSYEQYF	TGTGCCAGCAGAACCGGGACAGGATCCTACGAGCAGTACTTC
TRBV7-3	TRBD2	TRBJ2-5	once	CASSPAPDVGGETQYF	TGTGCCAGCAGCCCGGCCCCGGATGTGGGAGGGGAGACCCAGTACTTC
TRBV7-2	TRBD1	TRBJ1-4	NA	CASSLTGDANEKLFF	TGTGCCAGCAGCTTAACAGGGGATGCTAATGAAAAACTGTTTTTT
TRBV6-5	NA	TRBJ1-6	NA	CASSETGTSPLHF	TGTGCCAGCAGTGAAACAGGGACTTCACCCCTCCACTTT
TRBV5-1	NA	TRBJ2-4	NA	CASSAGVGDAANIQYF	TGCGCCAGCAGCGCAGGAGTGGGCGACGCCGCGAACATTCAGTACTTC
TRBV19	NA	TRBJ2-1	NA	CASSTLQGDEQFF	TGTGCCAGTAGTACCCTACAGGGCGATGAGCAGTTCTTC
TRBV5-4	NA	TRBJ2-1	NA	CASSPKGGRISYNEQFF	TGTGCCAGCAGCCCAAAGGGGGGCCGAATCTCCTACAATGAGCAGTTCTTC
TRBV5-8	TRBD1	TRBJ1-2	NA	CASSYRQGNYGYTF	TGTGCCAGCAGCTACAGACAGGGGAACTATGGCTACACCTTC
TRBV5-4	TRBD1	TRBJ2-2	NA	CASSSENRGTGELFF	TGTGCCAGCAGCTCGGAAAACAGGGGAACCGGGGAGCTGTTTTTT
TRBV7-8	NA	TRBJ1-3	NA	CASRSIDSYSGNTIYF	TGTGCCAGCAGGTCCATTGACTCATACTCTGGAAACACCATATATTTT
TRBV12-1	NA	TRBJ2-1	once	CASSFFRIRAADEQFF	TGTGCCAGCAGCTTTTTCAGGATTCGGGCTGCGGATGAGCAGTTCTTC
TRBV30	TRBD1	TRBJ1-2	NA	CACPPLFLGQGEGYTF	TGTGCCTGTCCTCCTCTTTTTCTGGGACAGGGAGAGGGCTACACCTTC
TRBV7-3	NA	TRBJ1-2	once	CASSPDRNYGYTF	TGTGCCAGCAGCCCTGACCGTAACTATGGCTACACCTTC
TRBV5-6	TRBD1	TRBJ1-1	NA	CASSLGRMTGGEAFF	TGTGCCAGCAGCTTAGGAAGAATGACAGGGGGTGAAGCTTTCTTT
TRBV9	NA	TRBJ2-3	NA	CASSVATGPILTDTQYF	TGTGCCAGCAGCGTAGCTACGGGACCTATCCTTACAGATACGCAGTATTTT
TRBV4-1	TRBD1	TRBJ2-5	NA	CASSQGDRDQETQYF	TGCGCCAGCAGCCAAGGGGACAGGGACCAAGAGACCCAGTACTTC
TRBV6-1	TRBD1	TRBJ1-2	NA	CASSEAGQAYGYTF	TGTGCCAGCAGTGAAGCGGGACAGGCCTATGGCTACACCTTC
TRBV27	TRBD1	TRBJ1-1	NA	CASSRGPETTEAFF	TGTGCCAGCAGCAGGGGGCCGGAAACCACTGAAGCTTTCTTT
TRBV7-2	TRBD1	TRBJ1-4	NA	CASSLDRGTNEKLFF	TGTGCCAGCAGCTTAGACAGGGGAACTAATGAAAAACTGTTTTTT
TRBV9	TRBD2	TRBJ2-1	NA	CASSVGASGYNEQFF	TGTGCCAGCAGCGTAGGGGCTAGCGGCTACAATGAGCAGTTCTTC
TRBV6-7	NA	TRBJ1-2	few	CANPRRKGYLGYTF	TGTGCCAACCCCCGCCGGAAGGGGTATCTTGGCTACACCTTC
TRBV5-6	NA	TRBJ1-5	NA	CASSPRPGIHNQPQHF	TGTGCCAGCAGCCCCCGACCGGGAATTCACAATCAGCCCCAGCATTTT
TRBV7-3	TRBD2	TRBJ2-1	NA	CASSAGGTSSYNEQFF	TGTGCCAGCAGCGCGGGGGGGACTTCCTCCTACAATGAGCAGTTCTTC
TRBV5-1	NA	TRBJ2-5	few	CASRTTTGPVVETQYF	TGCGCCAGCAGAACTACGACAGGACCTGTTGTCGAGACCCAGTACTTC